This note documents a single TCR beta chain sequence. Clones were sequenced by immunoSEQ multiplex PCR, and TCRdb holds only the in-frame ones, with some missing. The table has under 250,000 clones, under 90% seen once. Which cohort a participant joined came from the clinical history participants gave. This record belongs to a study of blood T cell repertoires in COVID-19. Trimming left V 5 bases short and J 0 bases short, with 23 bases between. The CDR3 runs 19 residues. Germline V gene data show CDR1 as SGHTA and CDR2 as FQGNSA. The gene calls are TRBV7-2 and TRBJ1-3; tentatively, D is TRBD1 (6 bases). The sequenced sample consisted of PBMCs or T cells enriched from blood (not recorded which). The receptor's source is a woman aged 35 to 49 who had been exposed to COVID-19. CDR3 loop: CASSEIWIRGRSSGNTIYF. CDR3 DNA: TGTGCCAGCAGCGAGATCTGGATCAGGGGACGGAGCTCTGGAAACACCATATATTTT.